This T cell receptor beta chain was obtained from a study of radiation and T cells in renal cell carcinoma. The germline V gene has CDR1 SGHVS and CDR2 FQNEAQ. This CDR3 has 11 residues. V lost 5 bases, J lost 8 bases, and 8 bases lay in between. Here immunoSEQ multiplex PCR was the method, and the copy in TCRdb shows in-frame clones only, minus some. The sample includes some 150,000 clones, roughly 87% of them seen just once. The time point was: blood 2 weeks post-SBRT. Treatment in this sample: 15 Gy SBRT to primary tumor, nephrectomy 4 weeks later. The TCR originated in a woman aged 45-59 years with renal cell carcinoma. The sample was blood, taken from a patient whose treatment included radiotherapy and nephrectomy. V is TRBV7-8 and J is TRBJ2-3; unclear D gene. The CDR3 DNA reads as TGTGCCAGCAGCCTAGGTGTTACGCAGTATTTT. This codes for CASSLGVTQYF.